This T cell receptor beta chain was captured by sequencing in a study of T cell responses to AZD1222 COVID-19 vaccine (dated by TCRdb to about 2021). With respect to the entire study: AZD1222 recipients with second doses at about 4 weeks or about 12 weeks were pooled, because spike-specific TCR depth and breadth did not differ between schedules. TCR sequencing covered 233 trial participants: some 210 given two doses of AZD1222 and about 26 given two doses of MenACWY control vaccine. Trial participants were enrolled into age subgroups of 18-55, 56-69 and 70-plus years, which contained about 150, 27 and 61 TCR-sequenced participants, respectively.

The CDR3 regions of human TCRbeta chains were subjected to immunosequencing. In the authors' own workflow: TCRs in the repertoires were compared against a reference library of SARS-CoV-2-specific TCRs that had been generated with the MIRA antigen-specificity platform. Breadth was defined as the fraction of unique TCRs that were SARS-CoV-2-associated, and depth was defined as the fraction of total T cells that were SARS-CoV-2-associated. Using the MIRA data, every spike-specific TCR was mapped to the spike region that the TCR reacted to and assigned to either a CD4 or a CD8 class. Log10-transformed breadth and depth values were compared by one-way ANOVA with Sidak's multiple comparisons tests. The table comes from immuneACCESS by way of TCRdb, which keeps in-frame sequences with V and J called. Part of the clones is missing from these tables; in studies checked, under half for an unresolved V gene and the rest for unknown reasons. V, J and clone size are those of that table, while D and trimming were read from the DNA. This sample is represented by fewer than 200,000 clones; 85% to 95% of them were singletons. The ten largest account for 1% to 1.5% of the sample.

The full study reports these points: Reportedly, close to half of the unique spike-specific TCRs recognized epitopes lying outside the regions that are mutated in the B.1.351 and B.1.1.7 variants. Because no day 14 peak-response samples were available, repertoires were characterized only after the peak T cell response. Participants were mostly white British and included more females than males, and it was suggested by the authors that clonal diversity may have been underestimated. Conclusions about previously exposed vaccinees are limited, since just 5 or 6 AZD1222 recipients were seropositive for SARS-CoV-2 at baseline. A significant rise in spike-specific TCR breadth and depth was observed after two AZD1222 doses relative to day 0 and relative to MenACWY recipients. In the small 56-69-year group, the increase in depth fell short of significance, most likely because of low power. The vaccine-associated CD4 TCRs covered the entire spike protein, and the dominant responses fell in regions 160-218 and 743-854.

The time point label, as the study defines it: baseline before first vaccination. Samples from vaccinated people were obtained from the UK trials COV001 and COV002, which included a single-blind randomized controlled phase 2/3 trial of AZD1222 (ChAdOx1 nCoV-19) in healthy adults. For TCRbeta chain sequencing, PBMC samples from trial participants were taken at day 0 and at day 28 after the second dose. Trimming leaves V shorter by 2 bases and J shorter by 4 bases, with the junction holding 6 bases beyond the gene matches. Taken from the germline V gene (reference sequence), the CDR1 and CDR2 loops are SSHAT and FNYEAQ. CDR3 length: 15 amino acids, cysteine to phenylalanine. This entry keeps only the CDR3 DNA: 45 bases, framed from base 1. As concerns this clone: This receptor's antigen is unknown. Nothing much larger sits one base from this clone, and base qualities are not available.

This specimen was peripheral blood, taken on day 0 of AZD1222 vaccination. This TCR was sampled from an adult in good health. The chain employs TRBV7-7 and TRBJ2-3; 7 bases in the middle match TRBD1. At the DNA level, the sequence is TGTGCCAGCAGCTTATCCGGGACAGCGGCAGATACGCAGTATTTT. The encoded protein is CASSLSGTAADTQYF.